This note documents a single T cell receptor (beta chain) sequence. Its antigen is unknown. Clones were read by immunoSEQ multiplex PCR, and TCRdb kept only the in-frame ones, dropping some. This table holds 150,000 or so clones, about 89% found once. J gave up 10 bases and V 4 bases, and 7 bases lay outside the gene matches. The CDR3 is made up of 13 amino acids. Germline V gene sequence: CDR1 SGHTA, CDR2 FQGNSA. The sample originates from a study of T cell responses to AZD1222 COVID-19 vaccine. About the research overall: Some second doses came at about 4 weeks and others at about 12 weeks; these were pooled.

Study results and caveats: Baseline antibody screening turned up just six seropositive AZD1222 recipients. Compared with day 0, the breadth and depth of the Spike-specific TCR repertoire rose significantly after two doses of AZD1222.

The source of this sequence is an adult in good health. The chain carries TRBV7-2 and TRBJ2-1, with TRBD1 identical over 7 bases. The sample was peripheral blood, taken on day 0 of AZD1222 vaccination. The CDR3 nucleotides are TGTGCCAGCAGCTCTGGACAGGCAGGGGAGCAGTTCTTC. Translation: CASSSGQAGEQFF.